These T cell receptor beta chains were read from a single sample in a study of blood T cell repertoires in COVID-19. TCRdb keeps only in-frame clones here, not all; method: immunoSEQ multiplex PCR. The data show some 110,000 clones, under 85% seen once. Sequencing used peripheral blood. These receptors came from a woman in her sixties or seventies with acute or convalescent COVID-19. Each CDR3 is given with its conserved first and last residue. The order of the fields is J gene, clone size, CDR3 length, D gene, V gene, CDR3 DNA, CDR3 protein. D genes are given only for firm matches. A row's size may be missing; if present it is once, few, many or a size class.

TRBJ2-5	NA	18	NA	TRBV5-6	TGTGCCAGCAGCTCAGTGGGGGCGGCAGCTTTTACTCAAGAGACCCAGTACTTC	CASSSVGAAAFTQETQYF
TRBJ2-3	NA	15	TRBD1	TRBV5-1	TGCGCCAGCAGCTTAGAGGGGACAGGCACAGATACGCAGTATTTT	CASSLEGTGTDTQYF
TRBJ1-2	NA	14	TRBD1	TRBV2	TGTGCCAGCAGTGGACAGGGGGCTCGCTATGGCTACACCTTC	CASSGQGARYGYTF
TRBJ1-3	NA	16	NA	TRBV5-6	TGTGCCAGCAGCGAAATTACCGGGACACCAGAAAACACCATATATTTT	CASSEITGTPENTIYF
TRBJ1-2	NA	15	TRBD1	TRBV11-2	TGTGCCAGCAGCGTTGGGACAGAGACATCCTATGGCTACACCTTC	CASSVGTETSYGYTF
TRBJ1-4	NA	16	NA	TRBV25-1	TGTGCCAGCAGTGTCAGGGTGGAAGCAACTAATGAAAAACTGTTTTTT	CASSVRVEATNEKLFF
TRBJ2-1	NA	16	NA	TRBV5-6	TGTGCCAGCAGCTTGAGTAGCGACCATCTGTTCTATGAGCAGTTCTTC	CASSLSSDHLFYEQFF
TRBJ1-5	NA	16	NA	TRBV19	TGTGCCAGTAGTATAGTCGGCAGGGGAAGCAATCAGCCCCAGCATTTT	CASSIVGRGSNQPQHF
TRBJ1-2	NA	11	NA	TRBV20-1	TGCAGTGCTAGAGAAAACTACGGCTACACCTTC	CSARENYGYTF
TRBJ2-3	NA	17	TRBD2	TRBV9	TGTGCCAGCAGCAAAACACAGACTAGCGGGGGGGCCGGTACGCAGTATTTT	CASSKTQTSGGAGTQYF
TRBJ2-1	once	13	NA	TRBV11-3	TGTGCCAGCAGCTTCAAGGGGCTAGGGGAGCAGTTCTTC	CASSFKGLGEQFF
TRBJ1-4	NA	12	NA	TRBV30	TGTGCCGGAGGAGAAGGGGTTGAAAAACTGTTTTTT	CAGGEGVEKLFF
TRBJ2-1	NA	15	TRBD1	TRBV5-1	TGCGCCAGCAGCCCAAGGGACAGACATTACAATGAGCAGTTCTTC	CASSPRDRHYNEQFF
TRBJ1-2	once	16	NA	TRBV30	TGTGCCTGGAGCCGTACGGCATACAGCACTAACTATGGCTACACCTTC	CAWSRTAYSTNYGYTF
TRBJ1-1	once	13	TRBD1	TRBV28	TGTGCCAGCACCGACAGGGGGTACGTTGAAGCTTTCTTT	CASTDRGYVEAFF
TRBJ2-1	NA	17	NA	TRBV5-1	TGCGCCAGCAGCTTTCTACCGACAGATGGAGCAGACAATGAGCAGTTCTTC	CASSFLPTDGADNEQFF
TRBJ1-3	NA	15	TRBD1	TRBV5-8	TGTGCCAGCAGCTCCGACAGGGGATATGGAAACACCATATATTTT	CASSSDRGYGNTIYF